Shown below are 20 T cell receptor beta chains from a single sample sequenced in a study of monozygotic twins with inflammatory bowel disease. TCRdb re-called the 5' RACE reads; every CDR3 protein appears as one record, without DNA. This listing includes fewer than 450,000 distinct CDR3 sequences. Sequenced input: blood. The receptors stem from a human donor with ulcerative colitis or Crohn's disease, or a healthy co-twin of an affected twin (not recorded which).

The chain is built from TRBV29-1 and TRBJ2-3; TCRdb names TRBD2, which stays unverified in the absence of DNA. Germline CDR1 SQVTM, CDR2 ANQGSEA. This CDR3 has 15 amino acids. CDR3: CSVVWLAGSTDTQYF.

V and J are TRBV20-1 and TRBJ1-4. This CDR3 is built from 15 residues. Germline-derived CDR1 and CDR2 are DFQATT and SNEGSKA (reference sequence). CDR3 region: CSAREWEGPGEKLFF.

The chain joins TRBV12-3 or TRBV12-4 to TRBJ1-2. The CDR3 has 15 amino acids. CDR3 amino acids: CASREAGGAFYGYTF.

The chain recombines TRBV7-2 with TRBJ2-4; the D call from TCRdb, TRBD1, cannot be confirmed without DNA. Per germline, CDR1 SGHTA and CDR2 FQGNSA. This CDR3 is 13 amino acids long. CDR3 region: CASSTRTGNIQYF.

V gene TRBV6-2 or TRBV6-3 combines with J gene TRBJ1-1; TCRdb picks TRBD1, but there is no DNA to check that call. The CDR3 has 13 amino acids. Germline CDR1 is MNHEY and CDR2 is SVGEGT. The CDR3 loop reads CASTSPRNSEAFF.

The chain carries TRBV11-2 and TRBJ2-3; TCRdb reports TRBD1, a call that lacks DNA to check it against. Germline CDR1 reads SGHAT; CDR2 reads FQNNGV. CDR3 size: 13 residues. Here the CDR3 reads CASSVPGSNTQYF.

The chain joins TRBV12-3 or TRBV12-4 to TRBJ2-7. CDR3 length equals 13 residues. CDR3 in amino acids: CASSRLASYEQYF.

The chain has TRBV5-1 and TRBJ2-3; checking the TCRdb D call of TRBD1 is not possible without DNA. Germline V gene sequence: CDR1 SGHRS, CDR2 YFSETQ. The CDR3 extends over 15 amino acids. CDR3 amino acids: CASSLSGGGRDTQYF.

CDR3 sequence: CSASRDRRTYEQYF. The V call is TRBV20-1, the J call TRBJ2-7; checking the TCRdb D call of TRBD1 is not possible without DNA. Germline V gene lookup returns CDR1 DFQATT and CDR2 SNEGSKA (reference sequence). The CDR3 spans 14 residues.

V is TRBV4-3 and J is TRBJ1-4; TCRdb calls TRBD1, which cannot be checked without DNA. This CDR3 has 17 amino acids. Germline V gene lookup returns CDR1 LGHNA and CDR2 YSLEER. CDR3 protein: CASSQDPVGGSEEKLFF.

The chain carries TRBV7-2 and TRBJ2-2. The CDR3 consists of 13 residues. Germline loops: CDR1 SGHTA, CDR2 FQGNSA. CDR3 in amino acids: CASRYLGSGELFF.

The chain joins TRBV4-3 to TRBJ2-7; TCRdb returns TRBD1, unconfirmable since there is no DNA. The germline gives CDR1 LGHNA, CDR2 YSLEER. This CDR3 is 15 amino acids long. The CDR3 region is CASSQGDRLSYEQYF.

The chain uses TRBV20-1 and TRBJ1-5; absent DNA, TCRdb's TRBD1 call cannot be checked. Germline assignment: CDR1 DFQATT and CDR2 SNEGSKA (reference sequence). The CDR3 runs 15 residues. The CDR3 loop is CSAASGQGFNQPQHF.

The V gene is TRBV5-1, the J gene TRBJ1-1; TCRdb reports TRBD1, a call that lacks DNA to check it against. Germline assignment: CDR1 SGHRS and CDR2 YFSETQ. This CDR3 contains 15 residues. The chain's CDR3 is CASSTGQGWNTEAFF.

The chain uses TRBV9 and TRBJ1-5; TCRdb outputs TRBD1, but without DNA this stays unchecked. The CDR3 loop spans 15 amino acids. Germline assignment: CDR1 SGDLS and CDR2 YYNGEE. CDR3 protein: CASSPQGARGQPQHF. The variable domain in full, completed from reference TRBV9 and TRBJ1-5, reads DSGVTQTPKHLITATGQRVTLRCSPRSGDLSVYWYQQSLDQGLQFLIQYYNGEERAKGNILERFSAQQFPDLHSELNLSSLELGDSALYFCASSPQGARGQPQHFGDGTRLSIL.

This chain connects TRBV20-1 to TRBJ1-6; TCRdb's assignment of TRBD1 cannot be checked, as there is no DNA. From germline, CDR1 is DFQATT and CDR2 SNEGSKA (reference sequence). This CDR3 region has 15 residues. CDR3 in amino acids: CSARGLGPGNNPLHF.

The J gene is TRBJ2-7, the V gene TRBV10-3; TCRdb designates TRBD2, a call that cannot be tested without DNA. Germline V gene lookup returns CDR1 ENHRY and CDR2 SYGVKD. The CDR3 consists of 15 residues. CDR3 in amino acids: CAISEVIARSYEQYF.

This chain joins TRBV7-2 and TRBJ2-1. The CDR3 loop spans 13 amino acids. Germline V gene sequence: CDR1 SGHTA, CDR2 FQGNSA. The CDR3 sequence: CASSLLAVNEQFF.

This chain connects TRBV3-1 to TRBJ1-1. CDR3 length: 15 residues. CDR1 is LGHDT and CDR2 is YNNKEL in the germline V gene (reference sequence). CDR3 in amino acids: CASSRFGEDGTEAFF.

The CDR3 region is CASSSSMTGIYEQYF. This chain connects TRBV7-2 to TRBJ2-7; TCRdb calls TRBD1, which cannot be checked without DNA. The CDR3 runs 15 residues. Germline V CDR1 and CDR2: SGHTA, FQGNSA.